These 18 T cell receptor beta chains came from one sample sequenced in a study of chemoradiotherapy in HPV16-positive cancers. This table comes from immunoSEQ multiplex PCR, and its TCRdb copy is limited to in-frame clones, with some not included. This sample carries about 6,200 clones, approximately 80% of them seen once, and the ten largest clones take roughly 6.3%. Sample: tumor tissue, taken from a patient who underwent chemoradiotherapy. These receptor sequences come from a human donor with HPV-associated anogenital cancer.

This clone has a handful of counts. The CDR3 nucleotides read TGTGCCAGCGGGCTATGGAAAGGACAGGGCTCCGGAGCTTTCTTT. It translates to CASGLWKGQGSGAFF. The chain joins TRBV5-4 to TRBJ1-1; TRBD1 matches at 8 bases. This CDR3 is 15 amino acids long. Trimming took 7 bases from V and 10 from J; bases not matched to a gene: 18. Germline loops: CDR1 SGHNT, CDR2 YYREEE (reference sequence).

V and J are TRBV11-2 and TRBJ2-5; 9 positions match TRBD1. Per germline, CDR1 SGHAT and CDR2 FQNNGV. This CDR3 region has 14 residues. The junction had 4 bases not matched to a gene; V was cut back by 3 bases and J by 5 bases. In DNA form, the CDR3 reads TGTGCCAGCAGCTTCGACAGGGGGGCGGAGACCCAGTACTTC. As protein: CASSFDRGAETQYF.

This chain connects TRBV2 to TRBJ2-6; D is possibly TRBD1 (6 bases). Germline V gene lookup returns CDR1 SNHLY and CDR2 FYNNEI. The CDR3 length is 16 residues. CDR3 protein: CASAKQGLSGANVLTF. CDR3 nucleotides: TGTGCAAGTGCTAAACAGGGCCTCTCTGGGGCCAACGTCCTGACTTTC.

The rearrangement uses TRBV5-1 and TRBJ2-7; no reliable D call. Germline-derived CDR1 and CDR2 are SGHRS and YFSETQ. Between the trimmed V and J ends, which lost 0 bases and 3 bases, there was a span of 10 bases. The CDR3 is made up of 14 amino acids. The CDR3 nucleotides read TGCGCCAGCAGCTTGGGTCAAGACAACTACGAGCAGTACTTC. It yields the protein CASSLGQDNYEQYF. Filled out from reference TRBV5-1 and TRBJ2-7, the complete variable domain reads KAGVTQTPRYLIKTRGQQVTLSCSPISGHRSVSWYQQTPGQGLQFLFEYFSETQRNKGNFPGRFSGRQFSNSRSEMNVSTLELGDSALYLCASSLGQDNYEQYFGPGTRLTVT.

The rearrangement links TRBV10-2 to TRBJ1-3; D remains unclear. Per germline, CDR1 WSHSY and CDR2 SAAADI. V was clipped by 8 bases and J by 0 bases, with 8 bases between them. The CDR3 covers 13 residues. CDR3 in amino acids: CASSPNSGNTIYF. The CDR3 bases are TGCGCCAGCTCGCCGAACTCTGGAAACACCATATATTTT.

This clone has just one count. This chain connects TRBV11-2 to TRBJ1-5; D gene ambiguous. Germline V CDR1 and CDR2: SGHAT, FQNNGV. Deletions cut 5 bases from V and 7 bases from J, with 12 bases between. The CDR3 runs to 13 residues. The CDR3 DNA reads TGTGCCAGCAGCCCAAACGGGGTACAGCCCCAGCATTTT. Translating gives CASSPNGVQPQHF.

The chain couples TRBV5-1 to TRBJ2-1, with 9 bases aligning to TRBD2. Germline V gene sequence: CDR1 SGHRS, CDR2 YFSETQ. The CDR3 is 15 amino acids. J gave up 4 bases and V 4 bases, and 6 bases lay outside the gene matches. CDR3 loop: CASSDPGLAYNEQFF. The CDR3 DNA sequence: TGCGCCAGCAGCGATCCGGGACTAGCATACAATGAGCAGTTCTTC.

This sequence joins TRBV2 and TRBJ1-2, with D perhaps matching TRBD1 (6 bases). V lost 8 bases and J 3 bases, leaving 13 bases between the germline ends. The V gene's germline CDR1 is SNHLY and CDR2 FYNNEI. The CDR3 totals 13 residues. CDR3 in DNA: TGTGCCAGCTCCACAGGGCTCGACTATGGCTACACCTTC. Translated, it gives CASSTGLDYGYTF.

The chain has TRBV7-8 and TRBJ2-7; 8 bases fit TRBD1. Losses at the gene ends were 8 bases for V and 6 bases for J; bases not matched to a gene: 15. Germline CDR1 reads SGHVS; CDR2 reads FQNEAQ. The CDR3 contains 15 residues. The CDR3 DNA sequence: TGTGCCAGCCGAAAATCGGGGCAGGGGGCCAGCGAGCAGTACTTC. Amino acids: CASRKSGQGASEQYF.

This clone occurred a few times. The CDR3 loop reads CASSYFPGAEIYGYTF. The CDR3 DNA is TGTGCCAGCAGTTACTTCCCCGGGGCAGAAATTTATGGCTACACCTTC. V gene TRBV6-5 combines with J gene TRBJ1-2, with D possibly being TRBD1 (5 bases). V was shortened by 1 base and J by 5 bases, with 17 bases between the two germline ends. This CDR3 region has 16 residues. Germline CDR1 and CDR2: MNHEY and SVGAGI.

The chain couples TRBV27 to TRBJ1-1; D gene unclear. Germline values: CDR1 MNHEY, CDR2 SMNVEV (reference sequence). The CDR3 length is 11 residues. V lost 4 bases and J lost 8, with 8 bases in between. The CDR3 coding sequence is TGTGCCAGCAGTTCCAGCTCAGAAGCTTTCTTT. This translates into CASSSSSEAFF.

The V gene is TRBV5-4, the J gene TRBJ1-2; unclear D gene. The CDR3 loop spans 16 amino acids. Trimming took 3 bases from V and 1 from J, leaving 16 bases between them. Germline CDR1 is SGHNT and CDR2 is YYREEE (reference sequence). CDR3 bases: TGTGCCAGCAGCTCGGAAAACACAGAACTTAACTATGGCTACACCTTC. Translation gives CASSSENTELNYGYTF.

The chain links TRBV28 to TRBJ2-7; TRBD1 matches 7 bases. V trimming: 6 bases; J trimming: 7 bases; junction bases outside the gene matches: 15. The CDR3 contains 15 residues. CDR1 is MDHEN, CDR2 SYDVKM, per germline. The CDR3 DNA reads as TGTGCCAGCAGCACTTCCTTGACAGGGATAAGGGAGCAGTACTTC. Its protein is CASSTSLTGIREQYF.

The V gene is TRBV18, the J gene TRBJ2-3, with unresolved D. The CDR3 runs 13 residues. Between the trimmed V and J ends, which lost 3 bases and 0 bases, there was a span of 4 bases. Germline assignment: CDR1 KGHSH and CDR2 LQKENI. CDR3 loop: CASSPASTDTQYF. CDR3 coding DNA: TGTGCCAGCTCACCTGCAAGCACAGATACGCAGTATTTT.

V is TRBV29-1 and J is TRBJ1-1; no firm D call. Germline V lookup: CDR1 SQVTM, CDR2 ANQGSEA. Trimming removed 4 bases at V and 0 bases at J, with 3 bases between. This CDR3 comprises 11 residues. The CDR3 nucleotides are TGCAGCGTTGCTGTGAACACTGAAGCTTTCTTT. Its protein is CSVAVNTEAFF.

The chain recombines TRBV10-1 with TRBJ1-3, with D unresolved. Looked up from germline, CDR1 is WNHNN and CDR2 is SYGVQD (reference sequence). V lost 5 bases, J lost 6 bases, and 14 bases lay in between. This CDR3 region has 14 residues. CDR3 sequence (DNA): TGCGCCAGCAGTACGGGAAGCACGAAAAACACCATATATTTT. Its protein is CASSTGSTKNTIYF.

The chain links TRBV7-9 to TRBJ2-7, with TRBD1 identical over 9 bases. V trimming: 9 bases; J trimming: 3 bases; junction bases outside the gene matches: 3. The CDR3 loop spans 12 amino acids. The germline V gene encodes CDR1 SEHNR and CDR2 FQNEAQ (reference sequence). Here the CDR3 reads CASRGQGYEQYF. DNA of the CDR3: TGTGCCAGTAGGGGACAGGGCTACGAGCAGTACTTC.

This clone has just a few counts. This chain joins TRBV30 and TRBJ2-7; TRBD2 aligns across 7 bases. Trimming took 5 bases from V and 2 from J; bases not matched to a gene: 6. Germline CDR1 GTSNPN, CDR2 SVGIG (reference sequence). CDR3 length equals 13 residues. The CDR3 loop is CAWGEGTTYEQYF. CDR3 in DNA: TGTGCCTGGGGGGAGGGGACTACCTACGAGCAGTACTTC.